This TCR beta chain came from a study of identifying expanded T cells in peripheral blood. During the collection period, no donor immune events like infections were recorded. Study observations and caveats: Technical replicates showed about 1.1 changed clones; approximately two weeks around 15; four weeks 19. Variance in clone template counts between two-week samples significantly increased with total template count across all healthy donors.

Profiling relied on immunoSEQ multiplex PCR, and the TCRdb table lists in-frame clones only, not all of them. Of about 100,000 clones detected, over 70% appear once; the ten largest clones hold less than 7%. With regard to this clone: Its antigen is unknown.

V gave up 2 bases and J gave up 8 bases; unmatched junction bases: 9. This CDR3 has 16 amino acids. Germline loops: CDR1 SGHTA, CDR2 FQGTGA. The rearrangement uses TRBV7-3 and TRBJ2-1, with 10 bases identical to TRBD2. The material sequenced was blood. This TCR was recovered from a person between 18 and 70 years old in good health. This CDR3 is CASSLGALAGVDEQFF. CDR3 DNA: TGTGCCAGCAGCTTAGGGGCCCTAGCGGGAGTCGATGAGCAGTTCTTC.